These T cell receptor beta chains were read from a single sample in a study of control samples from healthy donors and cancer patients. Profiling relied on immunoSEQ multiplex PCR, and the TCRdb table lists in-frame clones only, not all of them. Of 100,000 to 150,000 clones listed, roughly 89% were seen once; the top ten hold less than 7%. The sample comprised blood. These receptor sequences come from a man aged 18 to 29 in good health. Both conserved end residues are part of each CDR3. The D gene is left open where the match is weak. The size field is filled for only some rows; it gives once, few, many or a size class.

j_call: TRBJ1-3; d_call: .; v_call: TRBV2; clone_size: .; cdr3_aa: CASTVLSGNTIYF; cdr3_nt: TGTGCCAGCACGGTCCTCTCTGGAAACACCATATATTTT
j_call: TRBJ1-2; d_call: TRBD1; v_call: TRBV14; clone_size: once; cdr3_aa: CASSPTTGVYGYTF; cdr3_nt: TGTGCCAGCAGTCCTACGACAGGGGTATATGGCTACACCTTC
j_call: TRBJ1-5; d_call: .; v_call: TRBV6-2/TRBV6-3; clone_size: .; cdr3_aa: CASSSQALHTYQPQHF; cdr3_nt: TGTGCCAGCAGTTCACAAGCCTTACACACTTATCAGCCCCAGCATTTT
j_call: TRBJ2-5; d_call: .; v_call: TRBV2; clone_size: .; cdr3_aa: CASRREKTQYF; cdr3_nt: TGTGCCAGCCGAAGAGAAAAGACCCAGTACTTC
j_call: TRBJ2-7; d_call: TRBD1; v_call: TRBV6-5; clone_size: .; cdr3_aa: CASSYGTGRPYEQYF; cdr3_nt: TGTGCCAGCAGCTACGGGACAGGTCGACCCTACGAGCAGTACTTC
j_call: TRBJ2-5; d_call: .; v_call: TRBV5-4; clone_size: .; cdr3_aa: CASSFSGDETQYF; cdr3_nt: TGTGCCAGCAGCTTCTCGGGGGACGAGACCCAGTACTTC
j_call: TRBJ1-1; d_call: .; v_call: TRBV5-1; clone_size: .; cdr3_aa: CASNLGAGRTEAFF; cdr3_nt: TGCGCCAGCAACTTGGGTGCGGGTCGGACTGAAGCTTTCTTT
j_call: TRBJ2-2; d_call: .; v_call: TRBV2; clone_size: few; cdr3_aa: CASSETGELFF; cdr3_nt: TGTGCCAGCAGTGAAACCGGGGAGCTGTTTTTT
j_call: TRBJ2-3; d_call: TRBD1; v_call: TRBV19; clone_size: .; cdr3_aa: CASSIGTGDSSTDTQYF; cdr3_nt: TGTGCCAGTAGTATTGGAACAGGGGATTCTAGCACAGATACGCAGTATTTT
j_call: TRBJ1-1; d_call: TRBD1; v_call: TRBV5-1; clone_size: .; cdr3_aa: CASSLNTGGAYTEAFF; cdr3_nt: TGCGCCAGCAGCTTGAATACAGGGGGCGCGTACACTGAAGCTTTCTTT
j_call: TRBJ1-2; d_call: .; v_call: TRBV5-1; clone_size: .; cdr3_aa: CASSLEGDYTF; cdr3_nt: TGCGCCAGCAGCCTTGAGGGGGACTACACCTTC
j_call: TRBJ2-1; d_call: TRBD1; v_call: TRBV10-3; clone_size: .; cdr3_aa: CAISESGMRGQGQFF; cdr3_nt: TGTGCCATCAGTGAGTCTGGGATGAGGGGGCAGGGGCAGTTCTTC
j_call: TRBJ1-1; d_call: .; v_call: TRBV27; clone_size: .; cdr3_aa: CASSLGQGWTEAFF; cdr3_nt: TGTGCCAGCAGTTTAGGGCAGGGGTGGACTGAAGCTTTCTTT
j_call: TRBJ1-1; d_call: .; v_call: TRBV19; clone_size: once; cdr3_aa: CASGLNTEAFF; cdr3_nt: TGTGCCAGCGGACTGAACACTGAAGCTTTCTTT
j_call: TRBJ2-1; d_call: TRBD2; v_call: TRBV3-1/TRBV3-2; clone_size: .; cdr3_aa: CASSQAGTSNNEQFF; cdr3_nt: TGTGCCAGCAGCCAGGCAGGGACTAGCAACAATGAGCAGTTCTTC
j_call: TRBJ1-2; d_call: .; v_call: TRBV24-1; clone_size: .; cdr3_aa: CATSDPSGSYTF; cdr3_nt: TGTGCCACCAGTGATCCCTCCGGGAGCTACACCTTC
j_call: TRBJ2-4; d_call: .; v_call: TRBV5-5; clone_size: .; cdr3_aa: CASSSGRVIQYF; cdr3_nt: TGTGCCAGCAGCTCGGGACGGGTCATTCAGTACTTC
j_call: TRBJ2-3; d_call: .; v_call: TRBV5-6; clone_size: .; cdr3_aa: CASSPGHSQRDTQYF; cdr3_nt: TGTGCCAGCTCCCCGGGGCACTCCCAAAGGGATACGCAGTATTTT
j_call: TRBJ1-1; d_call: .; v_call: TRBV13; clone_size: .; cdr3_aa: CASSLVRGRQNTEAFF; cdr3_nt: TGTGCCAGCAGCTTGGTTCGGGGCAGGCAGAACACTGAAGCTTTCTTT
j_call: TRBJ1-1; d_call: .; v_call: TRBV30; clone_size: .; cdr3_aa: CAWSAGGGTEAFF; cdr3_nt: TGTGCCTGGAGTGCTGGGGGGGGGACTGAAGCTTTCTTT
j_call: TRBJ1-1; d_call: .; v_call: TRBV5-1; clone_size: .; cdr3_aa: CASSLGAGGGGTEAFF; cdr3_nt: TGCGCCAGCAGCTTGGGAGCGGGAGGGGGGGGCACTGAAGCTTTCTTT
j_call: TRBJ1-6; d_call: TRBD1; v_call: TRBV19; clone_size: .; cdr3_aa: CASSMFNRGQQGGSPLHF; cdr3_nt: TGTGCCAGTAGTATGTTTAACCGGGGCCAACAAGGGGGCTCACCCCTCCACTTT
j_call: TRBJ1-6; d_call: TRBD1; v_call: TRBV2; clone_size: .; cdr3_aa: CASNFGLGTADNSPLHF; cdr3_nt: TGTGCCAGCAATTTTGGCCTTGGGACAGCAGATAATTCACCCCTCCACTTT
j_call: TRBJ1-1; d_call: .; v_call: TRBV12-3/TRBV12-4; clone_size: .; cdr3_aa: CASSLRYTEAFF; cdr3_nt: TGTGCCAGCAGTTTGAGGTACACTGAAGCTTTCTTT
j_call: TRBJ2-7; d_call: TRBD1; v_call: TRBV7-9; clone_size: .; cdr3_aa: CASSLALSGQGGHEQYF; cdr3_nt: TGTGCCAGCAGCTTAGCTCTATCGGGACAGGGTGGGCACGAGCAGTACTTC